This note documents a single T cell receptor beta chain sequence. Libraries were prepared by immunoSEQ multiplex PCR; TCRdb keeps only in-frame clonotypes and omits some of them. In the table there are more than 85,000 clones, 82% of which are singletons. The data stem from a study of blood T cell repertoires in COVID-19. Germline V gene sequence: CDR1 LNHDA, CDR2 SQIVND (reference sequence). V lost 7 bases to trimming and J lost 5 bases, with 17 bases between them. CDR3 length: 14 residues. This receptor was taken from a woman aged 55-70 years with acute or convalescent COVID-19. Sequenced material: peripheral blood. The chain recombines TRBV19 with TRBJ2-5; D is possibly TRBD1 (6 bases). CDR3 protein: CASTPGQTRETQYF. The CDR3 DNA reads TGTGCCAGTACCCCCGGACAGACCCGGGAGACCCAGTACTTC.